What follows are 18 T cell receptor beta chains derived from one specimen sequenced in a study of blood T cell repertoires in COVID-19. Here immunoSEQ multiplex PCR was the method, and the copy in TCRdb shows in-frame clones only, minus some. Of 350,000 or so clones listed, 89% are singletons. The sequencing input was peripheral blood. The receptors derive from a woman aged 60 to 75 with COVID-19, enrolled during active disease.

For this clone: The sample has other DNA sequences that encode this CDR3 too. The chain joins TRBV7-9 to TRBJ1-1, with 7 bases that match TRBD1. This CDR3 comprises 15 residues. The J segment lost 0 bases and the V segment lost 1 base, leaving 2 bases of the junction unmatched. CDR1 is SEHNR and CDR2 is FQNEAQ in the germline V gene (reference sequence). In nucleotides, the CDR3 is TGTGCCAGCAGCTTAGGGACAGGTATGAACACTGAAGCTTTCTTT. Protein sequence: CASSLGTGMNTEAFF.

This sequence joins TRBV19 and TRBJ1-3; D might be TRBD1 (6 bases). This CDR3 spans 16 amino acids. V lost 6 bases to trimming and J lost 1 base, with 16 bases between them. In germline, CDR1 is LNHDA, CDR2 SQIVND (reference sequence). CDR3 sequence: CASRRGTVASGNTIYF. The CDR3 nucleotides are TGTGCCAGTAGAAGGGGGACGGTGGCTTCTGGAAACACCATATATTTT.

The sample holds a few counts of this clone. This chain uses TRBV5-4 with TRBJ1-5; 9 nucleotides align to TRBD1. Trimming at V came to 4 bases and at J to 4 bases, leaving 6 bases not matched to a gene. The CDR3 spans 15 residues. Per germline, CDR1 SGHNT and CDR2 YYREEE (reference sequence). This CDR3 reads CASSQGQGANQPQHF. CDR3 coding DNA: TGTGCCAGCAGCCAGGGACAGGGTGCTAATCAGCCCCAGCATTTT.

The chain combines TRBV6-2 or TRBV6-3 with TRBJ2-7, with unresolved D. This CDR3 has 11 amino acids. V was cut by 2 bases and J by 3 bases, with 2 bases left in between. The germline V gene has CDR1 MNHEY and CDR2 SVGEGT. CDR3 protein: CASSYHYEQYF. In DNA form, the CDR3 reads TGTGCCAGCAGTTACCACTACGAGCAGTACTTC.

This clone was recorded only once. CDR3 nucleotide sequence: TGTGCCAGCTCACCACTGGCGGGGGGCACAGATACGCAGTATTTT. It is translated as CASSPLAGGTDTQYF. J is TRBJ2-3 and V is TRBV18; 7 nucleotides line up with TRBD2. This CDR3 is 15 amino acids long. The germline V gene has CDR1 KGHSH and CDR2 LQKENI. The J segment lost 1 base and the V segment lost 1 base, leaving 2 bases of the junction unmatched.

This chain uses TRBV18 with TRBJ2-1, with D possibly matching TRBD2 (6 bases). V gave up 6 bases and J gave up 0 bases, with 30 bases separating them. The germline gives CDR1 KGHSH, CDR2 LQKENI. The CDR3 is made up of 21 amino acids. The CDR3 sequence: CASSHRERAEIITSSYNEQFF. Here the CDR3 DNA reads TGTGCCAGCTCGCACCGGGAGCGGGCCGAAATCATTACTAGCTCCTACAATGAGCAGTTCTTC.

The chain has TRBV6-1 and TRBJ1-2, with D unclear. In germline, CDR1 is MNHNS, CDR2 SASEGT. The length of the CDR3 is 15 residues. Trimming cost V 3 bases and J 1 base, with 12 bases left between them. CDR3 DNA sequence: TGTGCCAGCAGTGATCCCTTCGGGTTTAACTATGGCTACACCTTC. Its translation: CASSDPFGFNYGYTF.

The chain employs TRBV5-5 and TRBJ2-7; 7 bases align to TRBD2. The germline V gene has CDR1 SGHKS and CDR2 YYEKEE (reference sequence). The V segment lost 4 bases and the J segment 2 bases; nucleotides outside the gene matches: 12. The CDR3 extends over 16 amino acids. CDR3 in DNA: TGTGCCAGCAGCCCCGCCCCCGGGGGGTCTACCTACGAGCAGTACTTC. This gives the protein CASSPAPGGSTYEQYF.

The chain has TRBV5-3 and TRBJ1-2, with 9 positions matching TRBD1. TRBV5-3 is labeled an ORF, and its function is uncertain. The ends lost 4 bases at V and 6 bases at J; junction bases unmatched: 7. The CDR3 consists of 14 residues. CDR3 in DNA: TGTGCCAGAAGCGCCGAGGACAGGGGTGATGGCTACACCTTC. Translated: CARSAEDRGDGYTF.

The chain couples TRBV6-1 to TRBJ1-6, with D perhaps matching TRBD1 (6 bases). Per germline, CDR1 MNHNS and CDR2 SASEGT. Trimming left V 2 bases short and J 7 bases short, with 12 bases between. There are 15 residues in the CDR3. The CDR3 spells CASSETGSRNSPLHF. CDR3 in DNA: TGTGCCAGCAGTGAAACAGGGTCGCGGAATTCACCCCTCCACTTT.

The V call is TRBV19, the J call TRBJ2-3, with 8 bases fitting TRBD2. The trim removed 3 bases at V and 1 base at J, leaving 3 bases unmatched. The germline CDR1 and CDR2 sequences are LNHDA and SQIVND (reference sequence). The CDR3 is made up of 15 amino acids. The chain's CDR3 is CASSILRGGTDTQYF. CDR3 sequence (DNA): TGTGCCAGTAGTATTTTGCGGGGGGGCACAGATACGCAGTATTTT. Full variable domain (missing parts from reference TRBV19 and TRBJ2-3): DGGITQSPKYLFRKEGQNVTLSCEQNLNHDAMYWYRQDPGQGLRLIYYSQIVNDFQKGDIAEGYSVSREKKESFPLTVTSAQKNPTAFYLCASSILRGGTDTQYFGPGTRLTVL.

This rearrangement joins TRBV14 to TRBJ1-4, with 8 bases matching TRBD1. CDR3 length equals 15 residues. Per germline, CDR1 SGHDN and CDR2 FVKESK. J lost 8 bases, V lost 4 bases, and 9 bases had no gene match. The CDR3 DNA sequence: TGTGCCAGCAGCCTAAACAGGGGGAGGGAAGAAAAACTGTTTTTT. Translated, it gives CASSLNRGREEKLFF. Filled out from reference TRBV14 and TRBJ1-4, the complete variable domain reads EAGVTQFPSHSVIEKGQTVTLRCDPISGHDNLYWYRRVMGKEIKFLLHFVKESKQDESGMPNNRFLAERTGGTYSTLKVQPAELEDSGVYFCASSLNRGREEKLFFGSGTQLSVL.

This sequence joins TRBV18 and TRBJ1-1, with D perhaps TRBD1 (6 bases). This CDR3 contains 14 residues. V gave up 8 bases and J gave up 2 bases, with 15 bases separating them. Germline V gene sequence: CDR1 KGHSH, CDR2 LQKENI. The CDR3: CASLPKGVNTEAFF. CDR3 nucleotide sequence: TGTGCCAGCCTACCAAAGGGGGTTAACACTGAAGCTTTCTTT.

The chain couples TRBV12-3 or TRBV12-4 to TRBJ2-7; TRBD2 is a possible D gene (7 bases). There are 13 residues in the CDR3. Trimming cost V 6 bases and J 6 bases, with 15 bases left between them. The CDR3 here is CASRGGGLGEQYF. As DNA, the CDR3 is TGTGCCAGCAGAGGGGGAGGGCTTGGCGAGCAGTACTTC.

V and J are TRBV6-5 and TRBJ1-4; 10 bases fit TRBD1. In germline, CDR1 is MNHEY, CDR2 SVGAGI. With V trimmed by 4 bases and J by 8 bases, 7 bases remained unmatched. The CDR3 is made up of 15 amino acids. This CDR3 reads CASSSPGTGEEKLFF. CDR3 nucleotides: TGTGCCAGCAGTTCCCCCGGGACAGGGGAAGAAAAACTGTTTTTT.

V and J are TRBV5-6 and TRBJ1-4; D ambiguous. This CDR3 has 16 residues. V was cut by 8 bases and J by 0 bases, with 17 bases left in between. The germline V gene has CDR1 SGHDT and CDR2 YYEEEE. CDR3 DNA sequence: TGTGCCAGTTCGGAGTACTCGGCAGCAACTAATGAAAAACTGTTTTTT. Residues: CASSEYSAATNEKLFF.

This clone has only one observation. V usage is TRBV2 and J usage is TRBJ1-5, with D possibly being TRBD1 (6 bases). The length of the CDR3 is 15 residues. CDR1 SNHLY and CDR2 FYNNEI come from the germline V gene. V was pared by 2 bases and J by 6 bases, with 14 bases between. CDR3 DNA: TGTGCCAGCAGTGAATTAGTAGGGGGGGTTCAGCCCCAGCATTTT. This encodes CASSELVGGVQPQHF.

The CDR3 is CATSRTGEGNQPQHF. The CDR3 nucleotides read TGTGCCACCAGCAGAACAGGGGAAGGAAATCAGCCCCAGCATTTT. This rearrangement joins TRBV15 to TRBJ1-5; 7 nucleotides match TRBD1. V was pared by 2 bases and J by 4 bases, with 5 bases of the junction left unmatched. The CDR3 extends over 15 amino acids. The germline V gene encodes CDR1 LNHNV and CDR2 YYDKDF (reference sequence).